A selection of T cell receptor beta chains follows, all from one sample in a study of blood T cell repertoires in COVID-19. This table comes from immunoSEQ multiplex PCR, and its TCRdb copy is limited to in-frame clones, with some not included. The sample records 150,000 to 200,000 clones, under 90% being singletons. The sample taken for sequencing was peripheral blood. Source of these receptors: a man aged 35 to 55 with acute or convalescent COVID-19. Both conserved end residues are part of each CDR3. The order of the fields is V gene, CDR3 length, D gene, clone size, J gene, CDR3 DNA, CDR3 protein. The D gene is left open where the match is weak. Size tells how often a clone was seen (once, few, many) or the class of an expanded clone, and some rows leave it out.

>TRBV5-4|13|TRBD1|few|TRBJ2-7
TGTGCCAGCAGCTGGACAGGGGGCTACGAGCAGTACTTC
CASSWTGGYEQYF
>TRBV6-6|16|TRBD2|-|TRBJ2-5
TGTGCCAGCAGTTACGCAAGAGCGGGGGACCAAGAGACCCAGTACTTC
CASSYARAGDQETQYF
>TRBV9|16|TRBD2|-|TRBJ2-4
TGTGCCAGCAGCGTAGTGGCTAGCGGGGGGAAAAACATTCAGTACTTC
CASSVVASGGKNIQYF
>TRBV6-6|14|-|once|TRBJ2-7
TGTGCCAGCAGTTCCTTCAGGGACTCCTACGAGCAGTACTTC
CASSSFRDSYEQYF
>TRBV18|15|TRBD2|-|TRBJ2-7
TGTGCCAGCTCACTGGGACCGGGAGGAGCGTATGAGCAGTACTTC
CASSLGPGGAYEQYF
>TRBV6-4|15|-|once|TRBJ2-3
TGTGCCAGCAGTGACTCGGGCTTTGGCGCAGATACGCAGTATTTT
CASSDSGFGADTQYF
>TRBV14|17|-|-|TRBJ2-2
TGTGCCAGCAGCCATTTCGACGGGCTGGGGGGCACCGGGGAGCTGTTTTTT
CASSHFDGLGGTGELFF
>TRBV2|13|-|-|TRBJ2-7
TGTGCCAGCTCCGGACAGTCCTCCCCCGAGCAGTACTTC
CASSGQSSPEQYF
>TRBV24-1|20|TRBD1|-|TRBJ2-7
TGTGCCACCAGTGAATACAAATCCGGGACAGGCCCCTACGGCTCCTACGAGCAGTACTTC
CATSEYKSGTGPYGSYEQYF
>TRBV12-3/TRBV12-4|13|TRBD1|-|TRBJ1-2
TGTGCCAGCAGCCCCACAGGGGATTATGGCTACACCTTC
CASSPTGDYGYTF
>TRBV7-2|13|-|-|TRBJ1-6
TGTGCCAGCAGCTTAGGTCTAGCTTCACCCCTCCACTTT
CASSLGLASPLHF
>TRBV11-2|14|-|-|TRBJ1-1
TGTGCCAGCAGCTTCTACGCTATGAACACTGAAGCTTTCTTT
CASSFYAMNTEAFF
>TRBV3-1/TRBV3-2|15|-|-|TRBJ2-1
TGTGCCAGCAGCCACGCGGGGCCCTCCTACAATGAGCAGTTCTTC
CASSHAGPSYNEQFF
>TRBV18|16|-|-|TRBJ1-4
TGTGCCAGCTCACCAGGGGCCGCCGCCTATAATGAAAAACTGTTTTTT
CASSPGAAAYNEKLFF
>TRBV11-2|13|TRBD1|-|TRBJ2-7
TGTGCCAGCAGCGGGACAGCCGTCTACGAGCAGTACTTC
CASSGTAVYEQYF
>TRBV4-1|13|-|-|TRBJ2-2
TGCGCCAGCGGACTACAGGGGTTCGGGGAGCTGTTTTTT
CASGLQGFGELFF
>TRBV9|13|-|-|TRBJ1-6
TGTGCCAGCAGAACAGGAGATAATTCACCCCTCCACTTT
CASRTGDNSPLHF
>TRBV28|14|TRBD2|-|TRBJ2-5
TGTGCCAGCAGTTTAGCGGCGGGGGGAAAGACCCAGTACTTC
CASSLAAGGKTQYF
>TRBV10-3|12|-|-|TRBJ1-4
TGTGCCATCAGCGGCGACGGGGGACCACTGTTTTTT
CAISGDGGPLFF
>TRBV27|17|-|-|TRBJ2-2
TGTGCCAGCAGTTTATCGAGAAGGGGCGCGTACACCGGGGAGCTGTTTTTT
CASSLSRRGAYTGELFF
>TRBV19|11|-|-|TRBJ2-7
TGTGCCACCGAATCCGGTTTCGAGCAGTACTTC
CATESGFEQYF
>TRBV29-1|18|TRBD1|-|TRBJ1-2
TGCAGCGTTGCTCACAGGGGGGGGACTCCCTTCGGCGGCTATGGCTACACCTTC
CSVAHRGGTPFGGYGYTF
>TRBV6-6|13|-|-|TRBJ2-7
TGTGCCAGCAGTTACTTTACAGGGTACGAGCAGTACTTC
CASSYFTGYEQYF
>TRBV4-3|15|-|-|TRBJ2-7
TGCGCCAGCAGCCAAGAAAGACTTGCCGGCTACGAGCAGTACTTC
CASSQERLAGYEQYF
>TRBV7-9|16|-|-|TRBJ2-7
TGTGCCAGCAGCTTAGCGGGGGCAGGATCCCCCTACGAGCAGTACTTC
CASSLAGAGSPYEQYF
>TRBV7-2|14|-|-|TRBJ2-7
TGTGCCAGCAGCTTAAATCCAGGGCGATACGAGCAGTACTTC
CASSLNPGRYEQYF
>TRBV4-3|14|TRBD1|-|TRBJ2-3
TGCGCCAGCAGCCAAGACAGGGGGCGAAATACGCAGTATTTT
CASSQDRGRNTQYF
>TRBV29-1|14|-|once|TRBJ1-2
TGCAGCGCCCTGCCGGGGGGGCGCAGCTATGGCTACACCTTC
CSALPGGRSYGYTF
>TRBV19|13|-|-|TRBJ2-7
TGTGCCAGTAGCGCGGGACCCTCCTACGAGCAGTACTTC
CASSAGPSYEQYF
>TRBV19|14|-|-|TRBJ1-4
TGTGCCAGCCGACAGTTTGCAACTAATGAAAAACTGTTTTTT
CASRQFATNEKLFF
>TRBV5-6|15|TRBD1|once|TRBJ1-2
TGTGCCAGCAGCTTCGAACAGGGGACTAACTATGGCTACACCTTC
CASSFEQGTNYGYTF
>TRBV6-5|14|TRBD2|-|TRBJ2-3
TGTGCCAGCAGTTTCGGGGGGGGCACAGATACGCAGTATTTT
CASSFGGGTDTQYF
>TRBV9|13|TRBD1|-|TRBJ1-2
TGTGCCAGCAGCATGACAGGGGTCTATGGCTACACCTTC
CASSMTGVYGYTF
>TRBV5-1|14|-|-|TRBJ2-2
TGCGCCAGCAGCTTAGGACATACCACCGGGGAGCTGTTTTTT
CASSLGHTTGELFF
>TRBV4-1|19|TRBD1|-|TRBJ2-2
TGCGCCAGCAGCCAGGCGGGACAGGGGACCCCATATTACACCGGGGAGCTGTTTTTT
CASSQAGQGTPYYTGELFF
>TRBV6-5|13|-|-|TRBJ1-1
TGTGCCAGCAGTTCACGGGGGGGCACTGAAGCTTTCTTT
CASSSRGGTEAFF
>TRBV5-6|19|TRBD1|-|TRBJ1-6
TGTGCCAGCAGCTTGTTGCCCAATTCTGACAGGGCTACAGATTCACCCCTCCACTTT
CASSLLPNSDRATDSPLHF